This T cell receptor (beta chain) was observed in a study of cytomegalovirus exposure and HLA in healthy donors. This clone occurred once. No antigen is known for it. PCR was performed using 60 Vbeta and 13 Jbeta primers. The method was immunoSEQ multiplex PCR; TCRdb's version includes in-frame clones alone and lacks a portion of them. The sample records about 140,000 clones, about 79% being singletons. Germline CDR1 is SGHNT and CDR2 is YYREEE (reference sequence). The germline V and J ends were trimmed by 5 bases and 7 bases, with 12 bases remaining between them. The CDR3 consists of 12 residues. Regarding the study as a whole: In a later analysis, TCR beta V- and J-gene trimming was associated with a missense DCLRE1C variant. Most TCRs appeared rarely, but some public TCRs recurred in many donors. The authors assumed roughly uniform sequencing depth across donors for presence/absence analyses.

The J gene is TRBJ1-2, the V gene TRBV5-4, with D perhaps TRBD1 (6 bases). This sequence originates from a man aged 40-49 years in good health and CMV-seropositive. The material sequenced was PBMCs. CDR3 region: CASSTGSVGYTF. The CDR3, as DNA: TGTGCCAGCAGTACAGGGTCCGTTGGCTACACCTTC.